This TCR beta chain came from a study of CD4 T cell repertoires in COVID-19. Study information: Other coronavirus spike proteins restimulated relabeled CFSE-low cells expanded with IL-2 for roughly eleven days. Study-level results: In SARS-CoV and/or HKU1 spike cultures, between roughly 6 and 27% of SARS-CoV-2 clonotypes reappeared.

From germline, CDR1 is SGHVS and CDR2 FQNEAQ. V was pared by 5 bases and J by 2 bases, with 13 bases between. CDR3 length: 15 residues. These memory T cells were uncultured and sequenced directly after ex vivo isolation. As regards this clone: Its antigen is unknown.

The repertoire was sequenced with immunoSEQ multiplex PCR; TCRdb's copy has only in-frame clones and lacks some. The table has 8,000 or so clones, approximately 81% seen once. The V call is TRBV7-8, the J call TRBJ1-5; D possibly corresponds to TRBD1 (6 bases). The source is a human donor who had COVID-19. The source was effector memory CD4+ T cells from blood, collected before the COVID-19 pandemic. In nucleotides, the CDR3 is TGTGCCAGCAGCGAACAGGGTCGGGGCAATCAGCCCCAGCATTTT. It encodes CASSEQGRGNQPQHF.